A selection of T cell receptor beta chains follows, all from one sample in a study of pediatric ulcerative colitis. Method: immunoSEQ multiplex PCR; TCRdb's copy keeps in-frame clones and lacks some. The sample shows 10,000 to 12,000 clones, approximately 80% of them seen only once. The sequenced sample consisted of gut tissue. These receptors all stem from a girl between 5 and 17 years old who was a control in a study of pediatric ulcerative colitis. CDR3s include the opening cysteine and the closing phenylalanine or tryptophan. A D gene is named only where the DNA matches it firmly. Not every row has a clone size; where given, it reads once, few, many or a size class.

CDR3 protein: CASSRDRGGYNEQFF; CDR3 DNA: TGTGCCAGTAGTAGAGACAGGGGCGGTTACAATGAGCAGTTCTTC; J gene: TRBJ2-1; clone size: .; V gene: TRBV19; D gene: TRBD1
CDR3 protein: CASSLKGQGFSGANVLTF; CDR3 DNA: TGTGCCAGCAGCTTAAAAGGACAGGGATTCTCTGGGGCCAACGTCCTGACTTTC; J gene: TRBJ2-6; clone size: .; V gene: TRBV7-9; D gene: TRBD1
CDR3 protein: CASSLWGTGNTIYF; CDR3 DNA: TGTGCCAGTAGTTTATGGGGGACTGGAAACACCATATATTTT; J gene: TRBJ1-3; clone size: .; V gene: TRBV19; D gene: .
CDR3 protein: CASSPSASGTYNEQFF; CDR3 DNA: TGTGCCAGCTCACCCAGTGCTAGCGGGACCTACAATGAGCAGTTCTTC; J gene: TRBJ2-1; clone size: .; V gene: TRBV18; D gene: TRBD2
CDR3 protein: CASSLNFWSSYEQYF; CDR3 DNA: TGTGCCAGCAGTTTAAATTTTTGGAGCTCCTACGAGCAGTACTTC; J gene: TRBJ2-7; clone size: .; V gene: TRBV27; D gene: .
CDR3 protein: CASSPQGTQFSANYGYTF; CDR3 DNA: TGTGCCAGCAGCCCCCAAGGGACTCAATTTTCTGCTAACTATGGCTACACCTTC; J gene: TRBJ1-2; clone size: .; V gene: TRBV7-2; D gene: .
CDR3 protein: CASSIDDGGYGYTF; CDR3 DNA: TGTGCCAGTAGTATAGACGATGGCGGTTATGGCTACACCTTC; J gene: TRBJ1-2; clone size: .; V gene: TRBV19; D gene: .
CDR3 protein: CASSVVSRAQYF; CDR3 DNA: TGTGCCAGCAGCGTAGTTAGCCGGGCCCAGTACTTC; J gene: TRBJ2-5; clone size: few; V gene: TRBV9; D gene: .
CDR3 protein: CAIDTGTSGGSTDTQYF; CDR3 DNA: TGTGCCATCGATACCGGGACTAGCGGGGGTAGCACAGATACGCAGTATTTT; J gene: TRBJ2-3; clone size: .; V gene: TRBV10-3; D gene: TRBD2
CDR3 protein: CSVDDRAGGYTF; CDR3 DNA: TGCAGCGTTGATGACAGGGCAGGAGGCTACACCTTC; J gene: TRBJ1-2; clone size: .; V gene: TRBV29-1; D gene: TRBD1
CDR3 protein: CASSLGGTYEQYF; CDR3 DNA: TGTGCCAGCAGCTTAGGCGGAACCTACGAGCAGTACTTC; J gene: TRBJ2-7; clone size: .; V gene: TRBV7-9; D gene: .
CDR3 protein: CASSYSHQGEKLFF; CDR3 DNA: TGTGCCAGCAGTTACTCCCATCAAGGTGAAAAACTGTTTTTT; J gene: TRBJ1-4; clone size: .; V gene: TRBV6-5; D gene: .
CDR3 protein: CASSTRNDEALAFF; CDR3 DNA: TGTGCCAGTAGTACTAGGAATGACGAGGCCCTCGCTTTCTTT; J gene: TRBJ1-1; clone size: few; V gene: TRBV19; D gene: .
CDR3 protein: CASSPHGSYEQYF; CDR3 DNA: TGTGCCAGCAGCCCACACGGATCCTACGAGCAGTACTTC; J gene: TRBJ2-7; clone size: .; V gene: TRBV9; D gene: .
CDR3 protein: CASSLRWGYGNTIYF; CDR3 DNA: TGTGCCAGCAGTTTAAGGTGGGGATATGGAAACACCATATATTTT; J gene: TRBJ1-3; clone size: .; V gene: TRBV27; D gene: .
CDR3 protein: CASSSIDRVKKETQYF; CDR3 DNA: TGTGCCAGCAGTTCCATAGACAGGGTAAAAAAAGAGACCCAGTACTTC; J gene: TRBJ2-5; clone size: once; V gene: TRBV28; D gene: TRBD1
CDR3 protein: CASSQEDRVYDYTF; CDR3 DNA: TGCGCCAGCAGCCAAGAAGACAGGGTGTATGACTACACCTTC; J gene: TRBJ1-2; clone size: .; V gene: TRBV4-1; D gene: TRBD1
CDR3 protein: CAVRTRGGWETQYF; CDR3 DNA: TGTGCCGTCAGAACCAGGGGAGGATGGGAGACCCAGTACTTC; J gene: TRBJ2-5; clone size: .; V gene: TRBV6-6; D gene: .
CDR3 protein: CASSIGSGPVGTEAFF; CDR3 DNA: TGTGCCAGTAGTATTGGATCCGGGCCGGTCGGGACTGAAGCTTTCTTT; J gene: TRBJ1-1; clone size: few; V gene: TRBV19; D gene: .
CDR3 protein: CASSARGVYGYTF; CDR3 DNA: TGTGCCAGCAGCGCCAGGGGGGTCTATGGCTACACCTTC; J gene: TRBJ1-2; clone size: .; V gene: TRBV5-6; D gene: TRBD1
CDR3 protein: CASSNRAQETQYF; CDR3 DNA: TGTGCCAGCAGTAATAGGGCCCAAGAGACCCAGTACTTC; J gene: TRBJ2-5; clone size: .; V gene: TRBV6-4; D gene: .
CDR3 protein: CASRLETAGNYGYTF; CDR3 DNA: TGTGCCAGCAGACTAGAAACAGCAGGAAACTATGGCTACACCTTC; J gene: TRBJ1-2; clone size: .; V gene: TRBV5-8; D gene: .
CDR3 protein: CASSASGFRSNQPQHF; CDR3 DNA: TGTGCCAGCAGTGCGTCCGGATTTCGTAGCAATCAGCCCCAGCATTTT; J gene: TRBJ1-5; clone size: .; V gene: TRBV27; D gene: .
CDR3 protein: CASRGSGRAYNEQFF; CDR3 DNA: TGTGCCAGTAGAGGTAGCGGGAGGGCCTACAATGAGCAGTTCTTC; J gene: TRBJ2-1; clone size: .; V gene: TRBV19; D gene: TRBD2
CDR3 protein: CASRGGRGTTEAFF; CDR3 DNA: TGCGCCAGCAGGGGGGGGAGAGGGACCACTGAAGCTTTCTTT; J gene: TRBJ1-1; clone size: .; V gene: TRBV10-2; D gene: .
CDR3 protein: CASSLSARYTEAFF; CDR3 DNA: TGTGCCAGCAGTTTATCTGCCAGGTACACTGAAGCTTTCTTT; J gene: TRBJ1-1; clone size: .; V gene: TRBV27; D gene: .
CDR3 protein: CASSLAQGADTEAFF; CDR3 DNA: TGTGCCAGCAGCTTAGCCCAGGGGGCAGATACTGAAGCTTTCTTT; J gene: TRBJ1-1; clone size: .; V gene: TRBV7-4; D gene: TRBD1
CDR3 protein: CASSHDRDSSPLHF; CDR3 DNA: TGCGCCAGCAGCCACGACAGGGATAGTTCACCCCTCCACTTT; J gene: TRBJ1-6; clone size: .; V gene: TRBV4-3; D gene: TRBD1
CDR3 protein: CASTYGWGYTF; CDR3 DNA: TGTGCCAGCACCTATGGCTGGGGGTACACCTTC; J gene: TRBJ1-2; clone size: .; V gene: TRBV5-4; D gene: .
CDR3 protein: CASRLPLGGEDTQYF; CDR3 DNA: TGTGCCAGCAGACTTCCACTAGGGGGTGAAGATACGCAGTATTTT; J gene: TRBJ2-3; clone size: .; V gene: TRBV27; D gene: .
CDR3 protein: CASSLVRNLYQETQYF; CDR3 DNA: TGCGCCAGCAGCTTGGTCAGGAACCTTTACCAAGAGACCCAGTACTTC; J gene: TRBJ2-5; clone size: .; V gene: TRBV5-1; D gene: .
CDR3 protein: CASSPWGQGFPPTQYF; CDR3 DNA: TGTGCCAGCAGCCCCTGGGGACAGGGTTTCCCCCCTACGCAGTATTTT; J gene: TRBJ2-3; clone size: .; V gene: TRBV14; D gene: TRBD1
CDR3 protein: CASSIPGAGANVLTF; CDR3 DNA: TGTGCCAGTAGTATCCCAGGGGCCGGGGCCAACGTCCTGACTTTC; J gene: TRBJ2-6; clone size: .; V gene: TRBV19; D gene: .